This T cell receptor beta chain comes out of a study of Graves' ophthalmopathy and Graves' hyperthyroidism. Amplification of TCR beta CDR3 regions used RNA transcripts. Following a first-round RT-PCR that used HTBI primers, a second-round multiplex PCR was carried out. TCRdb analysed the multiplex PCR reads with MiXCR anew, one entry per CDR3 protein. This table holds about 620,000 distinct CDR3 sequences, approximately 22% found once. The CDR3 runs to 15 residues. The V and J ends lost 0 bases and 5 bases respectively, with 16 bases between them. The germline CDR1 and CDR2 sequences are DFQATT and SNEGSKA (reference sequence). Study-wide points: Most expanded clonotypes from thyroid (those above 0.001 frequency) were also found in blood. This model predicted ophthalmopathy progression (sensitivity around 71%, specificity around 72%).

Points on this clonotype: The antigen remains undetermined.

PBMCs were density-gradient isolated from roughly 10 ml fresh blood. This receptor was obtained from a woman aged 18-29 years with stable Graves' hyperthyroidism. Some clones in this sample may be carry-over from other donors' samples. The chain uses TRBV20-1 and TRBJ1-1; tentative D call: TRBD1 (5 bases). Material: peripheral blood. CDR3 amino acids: CSARDPGTARTEAFF. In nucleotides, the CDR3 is TGCAGTGCTAGAGACCCCGGGACGGCAAGGACTGAAGCTTTCTTT.